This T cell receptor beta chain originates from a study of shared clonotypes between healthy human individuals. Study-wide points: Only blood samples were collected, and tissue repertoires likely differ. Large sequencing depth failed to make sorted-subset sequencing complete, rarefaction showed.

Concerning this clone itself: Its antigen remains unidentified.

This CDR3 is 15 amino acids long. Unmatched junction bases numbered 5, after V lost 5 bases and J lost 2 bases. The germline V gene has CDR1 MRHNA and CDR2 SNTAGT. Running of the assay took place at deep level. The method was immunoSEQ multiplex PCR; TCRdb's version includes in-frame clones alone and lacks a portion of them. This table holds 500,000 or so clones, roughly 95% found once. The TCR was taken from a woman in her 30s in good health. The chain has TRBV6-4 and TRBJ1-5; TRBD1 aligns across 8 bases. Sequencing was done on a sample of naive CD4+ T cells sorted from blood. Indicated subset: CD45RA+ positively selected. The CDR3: CASSSTGGGNQPQHF. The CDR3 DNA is TGTGCCAGCAGTTCCACAGGGGGAGGCAATCAGCCCCAGCATTTT.